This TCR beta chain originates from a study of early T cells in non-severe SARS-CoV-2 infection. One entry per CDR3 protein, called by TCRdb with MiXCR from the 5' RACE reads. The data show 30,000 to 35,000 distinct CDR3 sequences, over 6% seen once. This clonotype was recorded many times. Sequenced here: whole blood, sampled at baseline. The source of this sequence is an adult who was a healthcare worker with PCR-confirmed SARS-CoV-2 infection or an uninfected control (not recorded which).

As DNA, the CDR3 is TGTGCCAGCCACGAGAAACTACAGGGATACAAAAACATTCAGTACTTC. Its protein product is CASHEKLQGYKNIQYF. This rearrangement joins TRBV5-5 to TRBJ2-4; a weak D match, TRBD1 (6 bases). The CDR3 consists of 16 residues. The ends were cut back, 7 bases at V and 3 bases at J, with 20 bases in the middle. Germline CDR1 is SGHKS and CDR2 is YYEKEE (reference sequence).